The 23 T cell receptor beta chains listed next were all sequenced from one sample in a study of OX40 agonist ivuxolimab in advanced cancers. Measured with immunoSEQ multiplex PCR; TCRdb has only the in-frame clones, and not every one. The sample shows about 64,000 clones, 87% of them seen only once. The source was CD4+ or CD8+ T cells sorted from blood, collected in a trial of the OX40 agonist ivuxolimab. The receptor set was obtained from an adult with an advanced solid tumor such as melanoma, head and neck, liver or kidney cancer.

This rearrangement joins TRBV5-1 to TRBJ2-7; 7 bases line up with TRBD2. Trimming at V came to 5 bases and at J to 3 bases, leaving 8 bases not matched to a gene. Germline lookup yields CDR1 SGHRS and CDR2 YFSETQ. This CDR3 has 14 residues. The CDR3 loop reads CASRIDLAVYEQYF. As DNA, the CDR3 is TGCGCCAGCAGGATCGACCTAGCGGTCTACGAGCAGTACTTC.

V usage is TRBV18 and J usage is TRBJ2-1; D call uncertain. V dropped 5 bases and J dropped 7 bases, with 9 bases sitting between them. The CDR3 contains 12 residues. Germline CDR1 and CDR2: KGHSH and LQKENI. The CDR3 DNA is TGTGCCAGCTCAACCTTAGCAAATGAGCAGTTCTTC. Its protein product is CASSTLANEQFF.

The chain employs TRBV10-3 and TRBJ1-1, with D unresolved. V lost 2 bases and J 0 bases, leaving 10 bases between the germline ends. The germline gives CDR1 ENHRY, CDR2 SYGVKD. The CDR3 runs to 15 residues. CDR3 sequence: CAISENGVLNTEAFF. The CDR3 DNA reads TGTGCCATCAGTGAGAACGGGGTTTTGAACACTGAAGCTTTCTTT.

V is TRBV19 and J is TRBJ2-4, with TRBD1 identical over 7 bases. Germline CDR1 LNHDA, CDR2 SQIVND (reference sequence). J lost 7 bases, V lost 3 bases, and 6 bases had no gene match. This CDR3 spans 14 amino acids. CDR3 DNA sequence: TGTGCCAGTAGTATGTCGGGACAGTCCAACATTCAGTACTTC. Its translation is CASSMSGQSNIQYF.

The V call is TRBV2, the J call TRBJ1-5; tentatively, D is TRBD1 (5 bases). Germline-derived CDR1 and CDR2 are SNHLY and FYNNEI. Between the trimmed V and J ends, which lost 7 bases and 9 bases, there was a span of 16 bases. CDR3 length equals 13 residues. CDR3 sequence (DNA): TGTGCCAGCACCCGGGGGGTGGGAGGGCCCCAGCATTTT. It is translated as CASTRGVGGPQHF.

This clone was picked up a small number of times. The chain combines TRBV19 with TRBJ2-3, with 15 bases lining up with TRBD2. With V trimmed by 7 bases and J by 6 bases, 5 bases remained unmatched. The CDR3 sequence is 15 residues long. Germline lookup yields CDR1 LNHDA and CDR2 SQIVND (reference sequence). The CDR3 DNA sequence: TGTGCCAGTAAAGGACTAGCGGGAGGGAAGGATACGCAGTATTTT. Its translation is CASKGLAGGKDTQYF.

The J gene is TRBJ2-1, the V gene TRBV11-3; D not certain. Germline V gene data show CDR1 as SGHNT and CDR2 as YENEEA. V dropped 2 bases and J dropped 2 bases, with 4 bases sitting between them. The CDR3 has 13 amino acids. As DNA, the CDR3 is TGTGCCAGCAGCTTATCCACCTACAATGAGCAGTTCTTC. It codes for CASSLSTYNEQFF.

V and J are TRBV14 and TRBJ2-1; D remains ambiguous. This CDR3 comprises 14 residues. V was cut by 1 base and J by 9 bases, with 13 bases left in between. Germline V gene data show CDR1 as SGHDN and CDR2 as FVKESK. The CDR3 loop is CASSQVIGFFEQFF. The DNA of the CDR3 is TGTGCCAGCAGCCAAGTGATCGGGTTTTTTGAGCAGTTCTTC. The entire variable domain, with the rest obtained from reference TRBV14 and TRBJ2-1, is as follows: EAGVTQFPSHSVIEKGQTVTLRCDPISGHDNLYWYRRVMGKEIKFLLHFVKESKQDESGMPNNRFLAERTGGTYSTLKVQPAELEDSGVYFCASSQVIGFFEQFFGPGTRLTVL.

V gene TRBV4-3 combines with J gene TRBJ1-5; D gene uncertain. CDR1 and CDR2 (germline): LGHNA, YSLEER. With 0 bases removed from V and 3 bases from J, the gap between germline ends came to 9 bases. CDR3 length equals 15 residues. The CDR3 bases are TGCGCCAGCAGCCAAGAGCTTAGGGTCAATCAGCCCCAGCATTTT. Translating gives CASSQELRVNQPQHF.

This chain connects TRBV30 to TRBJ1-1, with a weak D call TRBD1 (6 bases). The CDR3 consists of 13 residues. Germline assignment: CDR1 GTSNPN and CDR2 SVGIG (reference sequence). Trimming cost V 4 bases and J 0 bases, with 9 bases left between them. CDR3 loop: CAWNSGVNTEAFF. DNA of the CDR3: TGTGCCTGGAATTCAGGGGTGAACACTGAAGCTTTCTTT.

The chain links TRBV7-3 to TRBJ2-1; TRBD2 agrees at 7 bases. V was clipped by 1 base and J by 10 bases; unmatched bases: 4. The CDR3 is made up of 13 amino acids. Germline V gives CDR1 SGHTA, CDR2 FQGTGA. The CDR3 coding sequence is TGTGCCAGCAGCTTAAGCGGGAGCAACGAGCAGTTCTTC. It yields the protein CASSLSGSNEQFF.

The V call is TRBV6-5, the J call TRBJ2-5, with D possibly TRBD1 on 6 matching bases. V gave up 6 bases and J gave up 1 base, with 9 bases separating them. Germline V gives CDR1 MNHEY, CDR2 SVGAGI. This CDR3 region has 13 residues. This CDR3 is CASSRTVQETQYF. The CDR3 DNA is TGTGCCAGCAGCCGGACAGTCCAAGAGACCCAGTACTTC.

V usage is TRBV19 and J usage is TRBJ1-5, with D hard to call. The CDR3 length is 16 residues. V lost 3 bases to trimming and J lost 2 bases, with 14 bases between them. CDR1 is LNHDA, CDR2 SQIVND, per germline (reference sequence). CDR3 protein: CASSIVLGGGNQPQHF. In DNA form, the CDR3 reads TGTGCCAGTAGTATTGTTTTAGGTGGAGGCAATCAGCCCCAGCATTTT.

The CDR3 region is CAWGLAGVSYEQYF. The CDR3 nucleotides read TGTGCCTGGGGACTAGCGGGAGTTTCCTACGAGCAGTACTTC. The chain couples TRBV30 to TRBJ2-7; 13 bases align to TRBD2. The CDR3 extends over 14 amino acids. Trimming cost V 5 bases and J 1 base; bases outside gene matches: 2. Germline V gene lookup returns CDR1 GTSNPN and CDR2 SVGIG (reference sequence).

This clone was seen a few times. The CDR3: CASSSIGTVYGYTF. CDR3 DNA sequence: TGTGCCAGCAGTTCAATTGGGACAGTTTATGGCTACACCTTC. The chain joins TRBV28 to TRBJ1-2; 7 bases line up with TRBD1. CDR1 and CDR2 from the germline V gene are MDHEN and SYDVKM. The V segment lost 4 bases and the J segment 5 bases; nucleotides outside the gene matches: 7. There are 14 residues in the CDR3.

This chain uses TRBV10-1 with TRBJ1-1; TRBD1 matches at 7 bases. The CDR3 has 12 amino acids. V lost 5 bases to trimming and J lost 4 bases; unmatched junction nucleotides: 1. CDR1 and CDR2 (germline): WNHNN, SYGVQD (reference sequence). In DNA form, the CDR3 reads TGCGCCAGCAGTCCAGGGGGCACTGAAGCTTTCTTT. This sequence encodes CASSPGGTEAFF.

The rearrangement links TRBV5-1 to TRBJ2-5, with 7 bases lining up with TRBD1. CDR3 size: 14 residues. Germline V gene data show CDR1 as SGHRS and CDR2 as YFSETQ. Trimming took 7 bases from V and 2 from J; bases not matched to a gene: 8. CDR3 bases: TGCGCCAGCGGTCAATTGACAGGGCAAGAGACCCAGTACTTC. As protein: CASGQLTGQETQYF.

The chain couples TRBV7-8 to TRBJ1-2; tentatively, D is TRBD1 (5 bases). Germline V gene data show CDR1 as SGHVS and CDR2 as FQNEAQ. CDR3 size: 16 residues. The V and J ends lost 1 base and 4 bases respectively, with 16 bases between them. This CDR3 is CASSLGNIGTVYGYTF. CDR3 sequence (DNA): TGTGCCAGCAGCTTAGGAAACATAGGGACGGTCTATGGCTACACCTTC.

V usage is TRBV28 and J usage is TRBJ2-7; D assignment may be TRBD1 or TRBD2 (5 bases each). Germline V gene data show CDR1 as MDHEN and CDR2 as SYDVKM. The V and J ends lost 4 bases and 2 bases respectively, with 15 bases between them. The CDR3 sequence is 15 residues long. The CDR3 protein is CASSSHGTGTYEQYF. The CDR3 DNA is TGTGCCAGCAGTTCTCATGGGACGGGTACCTACGAGCAGTACTTC.

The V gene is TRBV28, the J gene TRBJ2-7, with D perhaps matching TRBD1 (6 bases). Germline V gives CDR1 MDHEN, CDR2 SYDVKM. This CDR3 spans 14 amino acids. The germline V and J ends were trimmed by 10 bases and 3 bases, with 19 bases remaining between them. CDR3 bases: TGTGCCACCGTCGGTGCAGGGGATCTCTACGAGCAGTACTTC. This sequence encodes CATVGAGDLYEQYF.

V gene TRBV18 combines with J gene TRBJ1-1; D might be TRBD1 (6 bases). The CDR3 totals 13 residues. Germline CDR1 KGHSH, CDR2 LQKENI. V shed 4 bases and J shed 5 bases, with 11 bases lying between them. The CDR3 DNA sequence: TGTGCCAGCTCACTGGACAGAAAGACTGAAGCTTTCTTT. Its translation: CASSLDRKTEAFF.

Here the CDR3 DNA reads TGTGCCAGCCGGGGGAGCGCTGATGAGCAGTTCTTC. Residues: CASRGSADEQFF. This chain connects TRBV7-9 to TRBJ2-1; D may be TRBD2 (6 bases). Germline loops: CDR1 SEHNR, CDR2 FQNEAQ (reference sequence). The CDR3 loop spans 12 amino acids. V was pared by 8 bases and J by 8 bases, with 13 bases between.

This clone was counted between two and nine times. CDR3 nucleotides: TGTGCCGGGTTTAGCGGGAACACAGATACGCAGTATTTT. Its protein is CAGFSGNTDTQYF. The rearrangement links TRBV30 to TRBJ2-3; TRBD2 matches at 8 bases. From germline, CDR1 is GTSNPN and CDR2 SVGIG (reference sequence). This CDR3 comprises 13 residues. After removal of 8 bases from V and 2 bases from J, the junction contained 6 bases not matched to a gene.